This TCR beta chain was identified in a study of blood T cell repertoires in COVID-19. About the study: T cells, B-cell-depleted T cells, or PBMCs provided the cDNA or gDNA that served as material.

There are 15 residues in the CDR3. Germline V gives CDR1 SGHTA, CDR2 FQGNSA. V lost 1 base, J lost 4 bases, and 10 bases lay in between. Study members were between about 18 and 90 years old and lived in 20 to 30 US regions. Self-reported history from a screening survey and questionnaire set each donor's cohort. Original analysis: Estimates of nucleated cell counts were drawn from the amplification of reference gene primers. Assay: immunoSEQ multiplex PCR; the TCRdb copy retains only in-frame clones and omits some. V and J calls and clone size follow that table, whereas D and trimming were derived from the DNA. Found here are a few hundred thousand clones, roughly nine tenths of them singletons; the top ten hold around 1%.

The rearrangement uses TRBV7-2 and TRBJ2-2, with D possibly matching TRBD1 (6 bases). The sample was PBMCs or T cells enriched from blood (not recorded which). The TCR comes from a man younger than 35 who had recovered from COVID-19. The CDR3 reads CASSLVGAGTGELFF. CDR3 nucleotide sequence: TGTGCCAGCAGCTTAGTGGGGGCGGGCACCGGGGAGCTGTTTTTT. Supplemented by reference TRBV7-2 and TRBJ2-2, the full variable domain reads GAGVSQSPSNKVTEKGKDVELRCDPISGHTALYWYRQSLGQGLEFLIYFQGNSAPDKSGLPSDRFSAERTGGSVSTLTIQRTQQEDSAVYLCASSLVGAGTGELFFGEGSRLTVL.